The 10 T cell receptor beta chains below all came from one sample that was sequenced in a study of blood T cell repertoires in COVID-19. Repertoires were generated with immunoSEQ multiplex PCR, while TCRdb's copy carries only in-frame clones and drops some. The sample lists under 450,000 clones, around 91% occurring once. The sequencing input was peripheral blood. The receptor set was obtained from a woman aged 40 to 50 with COVID-19, enrolled during active disease.

This clone showed up many times. The chain uses TRBV6-2 or TRBV6-3 and TRBJ1-5; TRBD1 agrees at 9 bases. Germline V gene sequence: CDR1 MNHEY, CDR2 SVGEGT. The V and J ends lost 5 bases and 4 bases, in that order; junction bases with no gene match: 9. The CDR3 is made up of 16 amino acids. The DNA for the CDR3 is TGTGCCAGCAGTCAATACCGGGACAGGGATAATCAGCCCCAGCATTTT. This sequence encodes CASSQYRDRDNQPQHF.

The CDR3 bases are TGTGCCAGCAGTTTACAATACCTAGACAGGGGGCTGGAAGAGACCCAGTACTTC. Translation: CASSLQYLDRGLEETQYF. The chain carries TRBV27 and TRBJ2-5; 10 bases map to TRBD1. V gave up 2 bases and J gave up 3 bases; unmatched junction bases: 12. Germline V gene lookup returns CDR1 MNHEY and CDR2 SMNVEV (reference sequence). This CDR3 is 18 amino acids long.

The chain carries TRBV5-8 and TRBJ2-7; D might be TRBD1 (6 bases). Germline CDR1 SGHTS, CDR2 YDEGEE. This CDR3 spans 15 amino acids. Trimming took off 2 bases at V and 4 bases at J, with 16 bases between the two ends. The CDR3 here is CASSLIWDTVYEQYF. The CDR3 coding sequence is TGTGCCAGCAGCTTAATCTGGGACACCGTGTACGAGCAGTACTTC.

Comment on this clone: Germline is not matched at one junction end, which may reflect a read error. The V call is TRBV7-7, the J call TRBJ1-1, with TRBD1 matching over 7 bases. CDR1 is SSHAT, CDR2 FNYEAQ, per germline (reference sequence). CDR3 length: 13 residues. The CDR3 reads CASSLSGGTEAFF. Written as DNA, the CDR3 is TGTGCTAGCAGCTTATCAGGGGGCACTGAAGCTTTCTTT.

J is TRBJ1-4 and V is TRBV3-1 (or the pseudogene TRBV3-2); D is undetermined. The V gene lost 4 bases and the J gene lost 6 bases, with 3 bases spanning the gap. The CDR3 is made up of 11 amino acids. Germline loops: CDR1 LGHDT, CDR2 YNNKEL (reference sequence). Here the CDR3 DNA reads TGTGCCAGCAGCCGAGATGAAAAACTGTTTTTT. It encodes CASSRDEKLFF.

This rearrangement joins TRBV4-3 to TRBJ2-3, with a tentative D call TRBD2 (6 bases). The CDR3 covers 15 residues. Per germline, CDR1 LGHNA and CDR2 YSLEER. Trimming took off 0 bases at V and 5 bases at J, with 12 bases between the two ends. The CDR3 DNA follows: TGCGCCAGCAGCCAAGATGGGGGGTCTGGAGATACGCAGTATTTT. Amino acids: CASSQDGGSGDTQYF.

In its sample, this clone was seen a few times. The V call is TRBV19, the J call TRBJ1-5; TRBD1 is a possible D gene (5 bases). The CDR3 extends over 14 amino acids. CDR1 and CDR2 from the germline V gene are LNHDA and SQIVND (reference sequence). V lost 5 bases, J lost 3 bases, and 11 bases lay in between. CDR3 DNA: TGTGCCAGTAGTTCGCGACAGCCCAATCAGCCCCAGCATTTT. The encoded protein is CASSSRQPNQPQHF.

This rearrangement joins TRBV7-9 to TRBJ1-1; D unclear. Trimming took off 6 bases at V and 0 bases at J, with 8 bases between the two ends. The CDR3 totals 13 residues. Germline CDR1 SEHNR, CDR2 FQNEAQ (reference sequence). CDR3 protein: CASRLYLNTEAFF. The DNA of the CDR3 is TGTGCCAGCAGGCTATACTTGAACACTGAAGCTTTCTTT.

In this sample, this clone turned up a few times. DNA for the CDR3: TGTGCCAGCACGACTAGCGGGGGCCTCCAAGAGACCCAGTACTTC. This sequence encodes CASTTSGGLQETQYF. The chain couples TRBV5-4 to TRBJ2-5; TRBD2 matches at 12 bases. The CDR3 totals 15 residues. Germline values: CDR1 SGHNT, CDR2 YYREEE (reference sequence). The V segment lost 6 bases and the J segment 1 base; nucleotides outside the gene matches: 4.

The chain links TRBV5-1 to TRBJ1-1; TRBD1 agrees at 8 bases. The junction had 9 bases not matched to a gene; V was cut back by 4 bases and J by 4 bases. Germline values: CDR1 SGHRS, CDR2 YFSETQ. The CDR3 has 15 amino acids. CDR3 in DNA: TGCGCCAGCAGCCCTTTGACAGGGGATGCCACTGAAGCTTTCTTT. Translation: CASSPLTGDATEAFF. Full variable domain (missing parts from reference TRBV5-1 and TRBJ1-1): KAGVTQTPRYLIKTRGQQVTLSCSPISGHRSVSWYQQTPGQGLQFLFEYFSETQRNKGNFPGRFSGRQFSNSRSEMNVSTLELGDSALYLCASSPLTGDATEAFFGQGTRLTVV.